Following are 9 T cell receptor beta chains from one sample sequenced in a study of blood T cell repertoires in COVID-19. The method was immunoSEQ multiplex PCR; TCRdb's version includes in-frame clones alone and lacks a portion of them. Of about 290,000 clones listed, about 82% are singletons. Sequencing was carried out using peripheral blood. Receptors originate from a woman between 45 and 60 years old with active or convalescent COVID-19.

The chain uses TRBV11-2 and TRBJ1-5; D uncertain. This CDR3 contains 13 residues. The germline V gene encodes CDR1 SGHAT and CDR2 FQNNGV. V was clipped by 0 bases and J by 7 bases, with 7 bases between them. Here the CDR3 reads CASSLDRSQPQHF. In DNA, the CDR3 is TGTGCCAGCAGCTTAGACAGGTCCCAGCCCCAGCATTTT.

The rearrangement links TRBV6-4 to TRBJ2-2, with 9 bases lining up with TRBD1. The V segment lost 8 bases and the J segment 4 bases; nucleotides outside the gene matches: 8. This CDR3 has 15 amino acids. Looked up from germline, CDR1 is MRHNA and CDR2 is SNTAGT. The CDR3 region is CASAVQGASTGELFF. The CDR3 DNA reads TGTGCCAGCGCTGTACAGGGGGCAAGCACCGGGGAGCTGTTTTTT.

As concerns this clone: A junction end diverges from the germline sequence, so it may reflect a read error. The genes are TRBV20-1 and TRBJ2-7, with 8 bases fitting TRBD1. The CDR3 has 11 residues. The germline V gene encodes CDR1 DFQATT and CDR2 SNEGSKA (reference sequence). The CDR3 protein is CSARDLRQGMF. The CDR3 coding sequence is TGCAGTGCTAGAGACCTGAGACAGGGGATGTTC.

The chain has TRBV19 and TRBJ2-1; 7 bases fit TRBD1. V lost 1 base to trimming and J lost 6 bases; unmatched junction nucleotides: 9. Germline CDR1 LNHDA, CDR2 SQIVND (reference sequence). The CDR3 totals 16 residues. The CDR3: CASSIARTGATNEQFF. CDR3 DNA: TGTGCCAGTAGTATAGCCCGTACAGGGGCGACCAATGAGCAGTTCTTC.

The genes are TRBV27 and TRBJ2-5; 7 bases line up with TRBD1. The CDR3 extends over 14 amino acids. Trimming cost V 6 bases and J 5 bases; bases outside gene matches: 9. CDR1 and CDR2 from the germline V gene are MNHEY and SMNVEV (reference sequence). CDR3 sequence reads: CASRKTGDYETQYF. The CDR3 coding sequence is TGTGCCAGCAGAAAAACAGGGGATTACGAGACCCAGTACTTC.

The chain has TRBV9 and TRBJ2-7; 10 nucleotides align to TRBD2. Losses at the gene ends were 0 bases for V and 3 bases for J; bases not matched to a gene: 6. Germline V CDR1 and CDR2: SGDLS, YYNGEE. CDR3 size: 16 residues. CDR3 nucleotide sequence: TGTGCCAGCAGCGTAGGTTCTAGCGGGAGTTTCTACGAGCAGTACTTC. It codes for CASSVGSSGSFYEQYF.

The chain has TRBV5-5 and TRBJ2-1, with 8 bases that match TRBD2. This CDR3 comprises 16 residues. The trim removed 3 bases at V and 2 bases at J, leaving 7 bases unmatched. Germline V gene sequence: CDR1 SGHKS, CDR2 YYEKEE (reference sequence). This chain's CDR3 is CASSSGGTRAYNEQFF. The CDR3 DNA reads TGTGCCAGCAGCTCTGGTGGGACTAGAGCCTACAATGAGCAGTTCTTC. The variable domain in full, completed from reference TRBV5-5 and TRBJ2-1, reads DAGVTQSPTHLIKTRGQQVTLRCSPISGHKSVSWYQQVLGQGPQFIFQYYEKEERGRGNFPDRFSARQFPNYSSELNVNALLLGDSALYLCASSSGGTRAYNEQFFGPGTRLTVL.

CDR3 in DNA: TGTGCCAGCAGCCTCACAGGGGATTCACCCCTCCACTTT. As protein: CASSLTGDSPLHF. This chain joins TRBV12-3 or TRBV12-4 and TRBJ1-6, with 7 bases identical to TRBD1. The CDR3 covers 13 residues. With V trimmed by 6 bases and J by 8 bases, 4 bases remained unmatched.

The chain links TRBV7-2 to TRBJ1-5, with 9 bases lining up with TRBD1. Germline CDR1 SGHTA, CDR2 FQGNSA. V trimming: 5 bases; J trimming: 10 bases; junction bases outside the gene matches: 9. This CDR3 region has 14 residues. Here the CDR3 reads CASSADRGIFPQHF. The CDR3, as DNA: TGTGCCAGCAGCGCGGACAGGGGCATTTTTCCCCAGCATTTT.